A selection of T cell receptor beta chains follows, all from one sample in a study of blood T cells in healthy people across ages. From the 5' RACE reads, TCRdb called clonotypes with MiXCR, one entry per CDR3 protein. The data hold some 1.6 million distinct CDR3 sequences, with about 31% observed a single time. Sequenced material: blood. The receptors derive from a woman in her twenties or thirties in good health. The CDR3 runs from the conserved cysteine through the conserved F or W. Fields, in order: CDR3 DNA, CDR3 protein, J gene, V gene, CDR3 length, clone size, D gene. The D gene is left open where the match is weak. Clone sizes are given selectively: once, few, many, or a class where the clone is expanded.

cdr3_nt: TGTGCCAGCAGTTTTTCAGGACAGGGGGCTCAGCCCCAGCATTTT
cdr3_aa: CASSFSGQGAQPQHF
j_call: TRBJ1-5
v_call: TRBV12-3/TRBV12-4
cdr3_length: 15
clone_size: .
d_call: TRBD1

cdr3_nt: TGCAGTGCTAGACAGGGCTATGGCTACACCTTC
cdr3_aa: CSARQGYGYTF
j_call: TRBJ1-2
v_call: TRBV20-1
cdr3_length: 11
clone_size: many
d_call: .

cdr3_nt: TGTGCCGGCAGCTCATCTAGCGGAGAGACCCAGTACTTC
cdr3_aa: CAGSSSSGETQYF
j_call: TRBJ2-5
v_call: TRBV7-3
cdr3_length: 13
clone_size: .
d_call: TRBD2

cdr3_nt: TGCAGTGCTAGAGATGGGGGACAGGATTACGAGCAGTACTTC
cdr3_aa: CSARDGGQDYEQYF
j_call: TRBJ2-7
v_call: TRBV20-1
cdr3_length: 14
clone_size: few
d_call: TRBD1

cdr3_nt: TGTGCCAGCAGCTCCCCCCCGGACGGGAGTCAATACGAGCAGTACTTC
cdr3_aa: CASSSPPDGSQYEQYF
j_call: TRBJ2-7
v_call: TRBV7-6
cdr3_length: 16
clone_size: .
d_call: .

cdr3_nt: TGCGCCAGCAGCCCTGCTAGCGGGAGGGCCGGCACAGATACGCAGTATTTT
cdr3_aa: CASSPASGRAGTDTQYF
j_call: TRBJ2-3
v_call: TRBV5-1
cdr3_length: 17
clone_size: .
d_call: TRBD2

cdr3_nt: TGCAGTGCTAGGGTAGGGGAAGAGCAGTACTTC
cdr3_aa: CSARVGEEQYF
j_call: TRBJ2-7
v_call: TRBV20-1
cdr3_length: 11
clone_size: .
d_call: .

cdr3_nt: TGCAGTGCTTCTAGGACTCCCGGGACAGCTGACAAAGAGACCCAGTACTTC
cdr3_aa: CSASRTPGTADKETQYF
j_call: TRBJ2-5
v_call: TRBV20-1
cdr3_length: 17
clone_size: .
d_call: TRBD1

cdr3_nt: TGCGCCAGCAGCACCGGGACAGGGGGCCTTTTGAATGAGCAGTACTTC
cdr3_aa: CASSTGTGGLLNEQYF
j_call: TRBJ2-7
v_call: TRBV5-1
cdr3_length: 16
clone_size: .
d_call: TRBD1

cdr3_nt: TGCGCCAGCAGCTTGGCGGGAAGGGCCCAGTATTTT
cdr3_aa: CASSLAGRAQYF
j_call: TRBJ2-3
v_call: TRBV5-1
cdr3_length: 12
clone_size: few
d_call: .

cdr3_nt: TGTGCCAGCAGCCTGGGACAGGGGGCGGCAGCTTTCTTT
cdr3_aa: CASSLGQGAAAFF
j_call: TRBJ1-1
v_call: TRBV7-8
cdr3_length: 13
clone_size: .
d_call: TRBD1

cdr3_nt: TGTGCCAGCAGGAGCCGCCCAGGGATAAACACTGAAGCTTTCTTT
cdr3_aa: CASRSRPGINTEAFF
j_call: TRBJ1-1
v_call: TRBV11-1
cdr3_length: 15
clone_size: few
d_call: .

cdr3_nt: TGCAGCATAGGGGCGACCCTCTCCTACGAGCAGTACTTC
cdr3_aa: CSIGATLSYEQYF
j_call: TRBJ2-7
v_call: TRBV29-1
cdr3_length: 13
clone_size: few
d_call: .

cdr3_nt: TGCAGCGTTGAAGATCGGGTAGGGAGGTTATACGAGCAGTACTTC
cdr3_aa: CSVEDRVGRLYEQYF
j_call: TRBJ2-7
v_call: TRBV29-1
cdr3_length: 15
clone_size: .
d_call: .

cdr3_nt: TGTGCCAGCAGTTACCCCGGACAGGGTAACTACGAGCAGTACTTC
cdr3_aa: CASSYPGQGNYEQYF
j_call: TRBJ2-7
v_call: TRBV5-1
cdr3_length: 15
clone_size: many
d_call: TRBD1

cdr3_nt: TGCAGTGCTAGGGGGGACATCGGGTATAATTCACCCCTCCACTTT
cdr3_aa: CSARGDIGYNSPLHF
j_call: TRBJ1-6
v_call: TRBV20-1
cdr3_length: 15
clone_size: few
d_call: .

cdr3_nt: TGTGCCACCAGTTGGCAAGGGAACTACGAGCAGTACTTC
cdr3_aa: CATSWQGNYEQYF
j_call: TRBJ2-7
v_call: TRBV6-1
cdr3_length: 13
clone_size: few
d_call: .

cdr3_nt: TGCGCCAGCAGCTTGTCCGGCAGGGAAGACTATGGCTACACCTTC
cdr3_aa: CASSLSGREDYGYTF
j_call: TRBJ1-2
v_call: TRBV5-1
cdr3_length: 15
clone_size: .
d_call: .

cdr3_nt: TGTGCCAGCAGCTACCGGGACAGAGTCACAGATACGCAGTATTTT
cdr3_aa: CASSYRDRVTDTQYF
j_call: TRBJ2-3
v_call: TRBV27
cdr3_length: 15
clone_size: many
d_call: TRBD1

cdr3_nt: TGTGCCAGCTCGCCCGTGAAGGGATCACGCGAGCAGTACTTC
cdr3_aa: CASSPVKGSREQYF
j_call: TRBJ2-7
v_call: TRBV28
cdr3_length: 14
clone_size: few
d_call: .

cdr3_nt: TGCGCCAGCAGCCCCGGGGGGAGCCAGGAAAAACTGTTTTTT
cdr3_aa: CASSPGGSQEKLFF
j_call: TRBJ1-4
v_call: TRBV5-1
cdr3_length: 14
clone_size: once
d_call: .

cdr3_nt: TGTGCCAGCAGTTTATGGGGGAGGATGAGGGAGACCCAGTACTTC
cdr3_aa: CASSLWGRMRETQYF
j_call: TRBJ2-5
v_call: TRBV28
cdr3_length: 15
clone_size: once
d_call: .

cdr3_nt: TGTGCCAGCAGTGCTGACGGTTTGGGCACTGAAGCTTTCTTT
cdr3_aa: CASSADGLGTEAFF
j_call: TRBJ1-1
v_call: TRBV6-5
cdr3_length: 14
clone_size: few
d_call: .

cdr3_nt: TGTGCCAGCAGCGGCGGGAGGGGGAAGGCCGGGGAGCTGTTTTTT
cdr3_aa: CASSGGRGKAGELFF
j_call: TRBJ2-2
v_call: TRBV6-6
cdr3_length: 15
clone_size: .
d_call: TRBD2